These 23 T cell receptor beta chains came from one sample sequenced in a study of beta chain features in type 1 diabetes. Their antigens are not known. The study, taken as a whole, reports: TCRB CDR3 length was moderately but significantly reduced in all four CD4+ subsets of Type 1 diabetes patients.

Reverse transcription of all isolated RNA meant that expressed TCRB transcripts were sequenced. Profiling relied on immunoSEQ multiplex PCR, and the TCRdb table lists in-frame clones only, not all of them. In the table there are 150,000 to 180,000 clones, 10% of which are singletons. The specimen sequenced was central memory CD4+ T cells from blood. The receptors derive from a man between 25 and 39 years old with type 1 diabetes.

The CDR3 is CASSLSTENYGYTF. As DNA, the CDR3 is TGTGCCAGCTCACTTTCGACAGAGAACTATGGCTACACCTTC. The chain recombines TRBV18 with TRBJ1-2, with D maybe TRBD1 (5 bases). CDR1 is KGHSH, CDR2 LQKENI, per germline. V was shortened by 4 bases and J by 2 bases, with 11 bases between the two germline ends. The CDR3 contains 14 residues.

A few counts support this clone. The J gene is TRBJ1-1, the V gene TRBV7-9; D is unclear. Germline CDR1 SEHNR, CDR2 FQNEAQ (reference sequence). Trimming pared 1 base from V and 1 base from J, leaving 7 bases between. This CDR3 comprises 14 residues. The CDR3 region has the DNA TGTGCCAGCAGCTTAGACAACAGGAACACTGAAGCTTTCTTT. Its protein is CASSLDNRNTEAFF.

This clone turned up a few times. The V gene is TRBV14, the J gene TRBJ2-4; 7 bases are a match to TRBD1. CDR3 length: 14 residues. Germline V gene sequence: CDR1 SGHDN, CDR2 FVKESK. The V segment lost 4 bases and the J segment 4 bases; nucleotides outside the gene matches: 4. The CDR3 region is CASSPTGRKNIQYF. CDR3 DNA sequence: TGTGCCAGCAGCCCGACAGGGCGGAAAAACATTCAGTACTTC.

In DNA form, the CDR3 reads TGTGCCAGCAGCTTAGTAACTAGCGCAGGGGAGACCCAGTACTTC. It yields the protein CASSLVTSAGETQYF. J is TRBJ2-5 and V is TRBV7-9, with 7 bases aligning to TRBD2. Germline V gene data show CDR1 as SEHNR and CDR2 as FQNEAQ (reference sequence). CDR3 length: 15 amino acids. V lost 1 base, J lost 5 bases, and 7 bases stayed unmatched.

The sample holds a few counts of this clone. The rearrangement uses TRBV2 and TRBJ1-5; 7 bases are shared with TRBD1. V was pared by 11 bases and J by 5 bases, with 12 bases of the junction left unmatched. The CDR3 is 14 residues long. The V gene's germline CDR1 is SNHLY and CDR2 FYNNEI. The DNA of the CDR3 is TGTGCCGCTAAAAAGACAGGGCCGGATCAGCCCCAGCATTTT. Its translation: CAAKKTGPDQPQHF.

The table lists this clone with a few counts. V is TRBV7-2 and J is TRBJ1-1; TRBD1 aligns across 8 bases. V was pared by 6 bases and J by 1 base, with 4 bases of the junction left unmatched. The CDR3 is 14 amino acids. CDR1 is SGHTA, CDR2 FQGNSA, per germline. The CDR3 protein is CASRPTGGNTEAFF. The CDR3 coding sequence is TGTGCCAGCAGACCTACAGGGGGGAACACTGAAGCTTTCTTT.

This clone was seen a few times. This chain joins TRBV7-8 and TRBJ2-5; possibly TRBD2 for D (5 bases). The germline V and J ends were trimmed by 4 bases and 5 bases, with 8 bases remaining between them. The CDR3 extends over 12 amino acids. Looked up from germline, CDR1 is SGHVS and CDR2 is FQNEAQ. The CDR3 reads CASSSQRETQYF. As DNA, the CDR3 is TGTGCCAGCAGCTCCCAGCGGGAGACCCAGTACTTC.

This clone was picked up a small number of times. The CDR3 DNA reads TGTGCCAGCAGCTCCCAAACCCAGTCCTACAATGAGCAGTTCTTC. Translated, it gives CASSSQTQSYNEQFF. V usage is TRBV5-4 and J usage is TRBJ2-1; D not resolved. Germline V gene sequence: CDR1 SGHNT, CDR2 YYREEE (reference sequence). The CDR3 covers 15 residues. Trimming took 3 bases from V and 1 from J, leaving 11 bases between them.

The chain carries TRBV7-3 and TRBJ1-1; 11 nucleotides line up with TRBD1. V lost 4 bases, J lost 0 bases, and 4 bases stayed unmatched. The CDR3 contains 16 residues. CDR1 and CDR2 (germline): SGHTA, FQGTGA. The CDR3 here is CASSWTGGTMNTEAFF. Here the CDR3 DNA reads TGTGCCAGCAGCTGGACAGGGGGCACGATGAACACTGAAGCTTTCTTT.

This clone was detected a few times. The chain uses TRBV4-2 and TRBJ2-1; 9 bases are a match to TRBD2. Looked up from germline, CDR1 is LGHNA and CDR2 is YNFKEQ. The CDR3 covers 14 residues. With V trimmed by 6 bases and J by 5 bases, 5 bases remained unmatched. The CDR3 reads CASSRVAGDNEQFF. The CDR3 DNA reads TGTGCCAGCAGTAGGGTAGCGGGGGACAATGAGCAGTTCTTC.

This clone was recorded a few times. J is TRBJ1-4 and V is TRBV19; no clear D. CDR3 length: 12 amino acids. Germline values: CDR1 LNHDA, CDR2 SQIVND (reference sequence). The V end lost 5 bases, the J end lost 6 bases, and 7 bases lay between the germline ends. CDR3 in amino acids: CASSPRDEKLFF. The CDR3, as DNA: TGTGCCAGTAGTCCCCGAGATGAAAAACTGTTTTTT.

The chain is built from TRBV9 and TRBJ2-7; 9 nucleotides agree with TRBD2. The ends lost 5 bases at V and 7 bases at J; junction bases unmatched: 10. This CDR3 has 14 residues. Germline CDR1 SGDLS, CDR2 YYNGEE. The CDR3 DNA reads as TGTGCCAGCAGTAATCTAGCGGGAACGGGAGAGCAGTACTTC. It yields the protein CASSNLAGTGEQYF.

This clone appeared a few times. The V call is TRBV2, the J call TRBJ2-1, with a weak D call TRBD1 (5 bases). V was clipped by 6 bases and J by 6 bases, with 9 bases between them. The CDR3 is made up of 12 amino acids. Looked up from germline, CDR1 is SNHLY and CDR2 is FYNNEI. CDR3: CASRSRGNEQFF. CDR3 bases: TGTGCCAGCAGATCTAGGGGCAATGAGCAGTTCTTC.

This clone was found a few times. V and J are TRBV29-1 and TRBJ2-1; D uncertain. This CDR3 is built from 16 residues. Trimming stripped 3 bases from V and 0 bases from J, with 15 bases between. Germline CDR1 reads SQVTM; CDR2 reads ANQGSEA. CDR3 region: CSVDSQTTISYNEQFF. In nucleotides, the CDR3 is TGCAGCGTTGATTCCCAGACCACTATCTCCTACAATGAGCAGTTCTTC.

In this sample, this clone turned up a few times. The CDR3 region is CASSPRGQRLATNEKLFF. CDR3 in DNA: TGTGCCAGCTCACCACGGGGACAGCGCCTTGCAACTAATGAAAAACTGTTTTTT. This rearrangement joins TRBV18 to TRBJ1-4; 7 nucleotides line up with TRBD1. The CDR3 spans 18 residues. V lost 1 base, J lost 0 bases, and 8 bases stayed unmatched. CDR1 and CDR2 (germline): KGHSH, LQKENI.

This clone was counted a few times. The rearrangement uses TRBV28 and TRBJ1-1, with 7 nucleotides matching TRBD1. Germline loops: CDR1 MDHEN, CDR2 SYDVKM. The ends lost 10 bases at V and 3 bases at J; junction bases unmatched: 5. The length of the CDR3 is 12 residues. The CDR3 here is CATRQGDTEAFF. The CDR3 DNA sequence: TGTGCCACGAGACAGGGTGACACTGAAGCTTTCTTT.

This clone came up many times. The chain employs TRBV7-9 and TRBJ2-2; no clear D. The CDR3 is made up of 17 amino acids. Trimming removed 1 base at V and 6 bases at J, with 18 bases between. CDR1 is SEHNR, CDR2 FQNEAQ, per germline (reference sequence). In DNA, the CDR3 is TGTGCCAGCAGCTTAGGGGCGAACGGAATGGCCCCCGGGGAGCTGTTTTTT. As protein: CASSLGANGMAPGELFF.

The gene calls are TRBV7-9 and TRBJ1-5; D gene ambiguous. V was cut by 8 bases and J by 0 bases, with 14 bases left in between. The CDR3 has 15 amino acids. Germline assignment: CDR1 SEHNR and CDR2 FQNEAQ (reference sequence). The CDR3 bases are TGTGCCAGCGCTTTCGGTGGTTATAGCAATCAGCCCCAGCATTTT. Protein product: CASAFGGYSNQPQHF.

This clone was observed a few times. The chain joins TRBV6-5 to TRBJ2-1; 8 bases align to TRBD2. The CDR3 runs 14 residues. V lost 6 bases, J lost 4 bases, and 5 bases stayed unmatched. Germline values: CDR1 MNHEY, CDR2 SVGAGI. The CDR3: CASRREVTYNEQFF. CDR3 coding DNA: TGTGCCAGCAGGCGGGAGGTGACATACAATGAGCAGTTCTTC.

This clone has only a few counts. The CDR3 DNA reads TGTGCCAGCAGTTTATTGGGCAGGGGCTACGAGCAGTACTTC. Translating gives CASSLLGRGYEQYF. The gene calls are TRBV27 and TRBJ2-7, with D tentatively TRBD1 (6 bases). Germline V gene data show CDR1 as MNHEY and CDR2 as SMNVEV (reference sequence). The CDR3 loop spans 14 amino acids. V lost 1 base to trimming and J lost 3 bases, with 10 bases between them.

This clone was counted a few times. In DNA, the CDR3 is TGTGCCAGCAGCAACAGGGGTCCCTACAATGAGCAGTTCTTC. As protein: CASSNRGPYNEQFF. The V gene is TRBV11-2, the J gene TRBJ2-1; 7 nucleotides line up with TRBD1. The CDR3 runs 14 residues. CDR1 and CDR2 (germline): SGHAT, FQNNGV. V dropped 5 bases and J dropped 2; count of bases not matched to a gene: 3.

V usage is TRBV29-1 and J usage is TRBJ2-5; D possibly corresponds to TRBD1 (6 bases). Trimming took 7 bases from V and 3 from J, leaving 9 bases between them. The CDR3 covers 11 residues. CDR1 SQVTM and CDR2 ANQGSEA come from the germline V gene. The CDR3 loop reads CSGHREETQYF. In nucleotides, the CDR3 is TGCAGCGGCCACAGGGAAGAGACCCAGTACTTC. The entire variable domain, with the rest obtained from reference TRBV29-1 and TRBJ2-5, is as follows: SAVISQKPSRDICQRGTSLTIQCQVDSQVTMMFWYRQQPGQSLTLIATANQGSEATYESGFVIDKFPISRPNLTFSTLTVSNMSPEDSSIYLCSGHREETQYFGPGTRLLVL.

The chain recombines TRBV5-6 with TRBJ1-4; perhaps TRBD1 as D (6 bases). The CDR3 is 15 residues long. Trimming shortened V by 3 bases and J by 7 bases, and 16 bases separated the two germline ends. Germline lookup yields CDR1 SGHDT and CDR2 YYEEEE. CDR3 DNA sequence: TGTGCCAGCAGCTCATTGACAGGCTTCGGTGAAAAACTGTTTTTT. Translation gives CASSSLTGFGEKLFF.